This is a list of T cell receptor beta chains from one sample in a study of tumor-infiltrating lymphocytes in oesophageal squamous cell carcinoma. One entry per CDR3 protein results from TCRdb running MiXCR on the PCR reads. The repertoire consists of over 15,000 distinct CDR3 sequences, with around half occurring once and the leading ten covering around 35%. The sample consisted of esophageal tumor tissue. The receptors here all came from a female donor with esophageal squamous cell carcinoma. Each CDR3 is given without its conserved first and last residue.

>TRBV7-9
ASSLGSGLAKYNEQF
>TRBV11-2
ASSLDRAHGGYT
>TRBV12-3/TRBV12-4
ASSPQGGINEQY
>TRBV6-1
ASRASYEQY
>TRBV5-3
ARSLVSRLAVYNEQF
>TRBV7-1
ASRAGGYNEQF
>TRBV7-8
ASSLGTLGNSPLH
>TRBV19
ASGEREVYNEQF
>TRBV6-1
AIQGLSSGANVLT
>TRBV24-1
ATSAAETADTQY
>TRBV4-2
ASSHMVAGGENEQF
>TRBV28
ASSSSRVRRETQY
>TRBV11-2
ASSLMAGAGETQY
>TRBV7-2
ASSSGLAGGNNEQF
>TRBV27
ASRTGTGVPGELF
>TRBV7-2
ASSFGLAGATYEQY
>TRBV6-8
VSSRGGRETDTQY
>TRBV7-8
ASSYGQGQGKNIQY
>TRBV7-8
ASSFPTGTGGDEQY
>TRBV10-2
ASSAQAGSPLH
>TRBV7-2
ASSLLLLSYNEQF
>TRBV7-3
ASSPAGSGEQF
>TRBV9
ASSAGELAGGIETQY
>TRBV6-1
ASRTGTGGNEQY
>TRBV7-2
ASSLAGLSHEQY
>TRBV7-2
ASSWSSYEQY
>TRBV10-3
AISGVDRGSVSAQY
>TRBV7-9
ASSLTGKDTGELF
>TRBV11-3
ASSPRGGSSYEQY
>TRBV7-3
ASRVSSGGAHEQF
>TRBV11-2
ASSSWAAQETQY
>TRBV10-2
ASSESLDRQETQY
>TRBV6-4
ASSDSSGSGTDTQY
>TRBV2
ASSSNLGREQY
>TRBV6-6
ASSYAPLHGGYEQY
>TRBV6-1
ASSEGFGGLGETQY
>TRBV5-3
ASSLSGFWDTQY
>TRBV7-3
ASSLTVSYEQF
>TRBV7-6
ASTSGSYNEQF
>TRBV10-2
ATTEAGTDTQY
>TRBV7-4
ASSLDGTQGPPLH
>TRBV7-9
ASSPTPGANVLT
>TRBV29-1
SARTGYAHTEAF
>TRBV24-1
ATSGQGKTEAF
>TRBV7-6
ASSSLSHNEQF
>TRBV7-3
ASSLKAGGTGELF
>TRBV7-2
ASSLALGQSRKETQY
>TRBV27
ASSPGGLAGASISYEQY
>TRBV29-1
SVESPGEAF
>TRBV28
ASSWRGYGYT
>TRBV19
ASSAGETQY
>TRBV6-6
ASSYSKFAGGNEQF